This is a list of T cell receptor beta chains from one sample in a study of blood T cell repertoires in COVID-19. Sequencing used immunoSEQ multiplex PCR; TCRdb keeps in-frame clones, though not all of them. The data contain hundreds of thousands of clones, roughly 90% of them singletons. Sequencing was carried out using PBMCs or T cells enriched from blood (not recorded which). These TCRs come from a woman in her 30s who had recovered from COVID-19. CDR3s include the opening cysteine and the closing phenylalanine or tryptophan. The D gene is left open where the match is weak. A row's size may be missing; if present it is once, few, many or a size class.

cdr3_nt	cdr3_aa	clone_size	v_call	j_call	d_call
TGTGCCAGCAGCCCTAGCGGGGGCCTCCTTGGAGAGACCCAGTACTTC	CASSPSGGLLGETQYF	-	TRBV3-1/TRBV3-2	TRBJ2-5	TRBD2
TGCGCCAGCAGCTGGACAGTCTTTAATGAAAAACTGTTTTTT	CASSWTVFNEKLFF	-	TRBV5-1	TRBJ1-4	-
TGTGCCAGCAGGCGGACAGGTGGTAGCAATCAGCCCCAGCATTTT	CASRRTGGSNQPQHF	-	TRBV27	TRBJ1-5	TRBD1
TGTGCCAGCACCCTCTCCTCTAGCGGCCGCACAGATACGCAGTATTTT	CASTLSSSGRTDTQYF	-	TRBV9	TRBJ2-3	TRBD2
TGTGCCGGATTCACAGGAAGGTCTAGTGGCTACACCTTC	CAGFTGRSSGYTF	few	TRBV2	TRBJ1-2	-
TGTGCCAGCAGCTCCCAAGGACAGGGAAGCTCCTACGAGCAGTACTTC	CASSSQGQGSSYEQYF	-	TRBV7-2	TRBJ2-7	TRBD1
TGTGCCAGTAGCCAACCTCCGGGACAGGGGTCCTACGAGCAGTACTTC	CASSQPPGQGSYEQYF	-	TRBV19	TRBJ2-7	TRBD1
TGTGCCAGTAAATCATCAGGCGGAAACACCATATATTTT	CASKSSGGNTIYF	-	TRBV3-1/TRBV3-2	TRBJ1-3	-
TGTGCCATCAATACTGGGAGCTCCTACGAGCAGTACTTC	CAINTGSSYEQYF	-	TRBV10-3	TRBJ2-7	-
TGTGCCAGCAGCTTAGATCCCGGGACAGGGTGGGGCAATGAGCAGTTCTTC	CASSLDPGTGWGNEQFF	-	TRBV11-2	TRBJ2-1	TRBD1
TGTGCCAGCAGTGGGGAGGGCGCCTACAATGAGCAGTTCTTC	CASSGEGAYNEQFF	-	TRBV2	TRBJ2-1	TRBD2
TGTGCCAGTAGTTCACAGAATTCACCCCTCCACTTT	CASSSQNSPLHF	-	TRBV19	TRBJ1-6	-
TGCGCCAGCAGCTTGGGACAGTTGGACACTGAAGCTTTCTTT	CASSLGQLDTEAFF	-	TRBV5-1	TRBJ1-1	-
TGTGCCAGCACCCCTTTGTTCCAGGGGGGTACTGAAGCTTTCTTT	CASTPLFQGGTEAFF	few	TRBV27	TRBJ1-1	TRBD1
TGTGCCAGCAGCGTGACAGGGGCCTATGGCTACACCTTC	CASSVTGAYGYTF	-	TRBV28	TRBJ1-2	TRBD1
TGTGCCAGTAGTATAGACAGGGCGGGCAATCAGCCCCAGCATTTT	CASSIDRAGNQPQHF	-	TRBV19	TRBJ1-5	-
TGTGCCAGCAGCTCGGGGGGGTGGGCTAGCGGTTACACAGATACGCAGTATTTT	CASSSGGWASGYTDTQYF	-	TRBV5-8	TRBJ2-3	TRBD2
TGTGCCAGCAGTTTGGGACAAAGCTTCAATCAGCCCCAGCATTTT	CASSLGQSFNQPQHF	-	TRBV28	TRBJ1-5	-
TGCGCCAGCAGCCCAGCGGGAGGGCCCTACGAGCAGTACTTC	CASSPAGGPYEQYF	-	TRBV5-1	TRBJ2-7	TRBD2
TGCGCCAGCAGTTCAGTGGGACACCAGGGGAAGTTAAGAAACACCATATATTTT	CASSSVGHQGKLRNTIYF	-	TRBV23-1	TRBJ1-3	-
TGTGCCAGCCGCTTTCGGACAGGGAACTATGGCTACACCTTC	CASRFRTGNYGYTF	-	TRBV6-5	TRBJ1-2	TRBD1
TGTGCCAGCAGCTTGGTGGCGGCCAGCTCCTACGAGCAGTACTTC	CASSLVAASSYEQYF	-	TRBV5-4	TRBJ2-7	-
TGTGCCAGCAGTTACTCTGACAGGATTAACTATGGCTACACCTTC	CASSYSDRINYGYTF	-	TRBV6-5	TRBJ1-2	-
TGTGCCAGTAGTAGGGGGGGGCAGGGCAATCAGCCCCAGCATTTT	CASSRGGQGNQPQHF	few	TRBV19	TRBJ1-5	-
TGTGCCAGCAGCGTAGCGCCAGATACCTCTGGAAACACCATATATTTT	CASSVAPDTSGNTIYF	-	TRBV9	TRBJ1-3	-
TGTGCCAGCAGGGAGCGGGAGGGCAAGTCAGATACGCAGTATTTT	CASREREGKSDTQYF	-	TRBV28	TRBJ2-3	TRBD2
TGTGCCAGCCGGGGTACCAACAATTACGAGCAGTACTTC	CASRGTNNYEQYF	-	TRBV7-9	TRBJ2-7	-
TGTGCCAGCAGCTTAGGCCTAAGAGGGGGGGCGGACATTCAGTACTTC	CASSLGLRGGADIQYF	-	TRBV13	TRBJ2-4	-
TGTGCCAGTTCATGGCAGGGCCCAGGGACCCAGTACTTC	CASSWQGPGTQYF	once	TRBV5-6	TRBJ2-5	-
TGCGCCAGCAGCCAACCAACAGGGGGCGAGCAGTTCTTC	CASSQPTGGEQFF	-	TRBV4-1	TRBJ2-1	TRBD1
TGCGCCAGCAGTGTGAAGGGGAACTATGGCTACACCTTC	CASSVKGNYGYTF	-	TRBV10-1	TRBJ1-2	-
TGTGCCAGCAGCGTGTTGAGTGCATCAGGGGAAGCTTTCTTT	CASSVLSASGEAFF	-	TRBV5-4	TRBJ1-1	-
TGCGCCAGCAGCTTCGGGGACTCCTACGAGCAGTACTTC	CASSFGDSYEQYF	-	TRBV5-1	TRBJ2-7	-
TGTGCCAGCAGCTTGGGGGACAGCGAGACCCAGTACTTC	CASSLGDSETQYF	-	TRBV5-4	TRBJ2-5	TRBD1
TGCGCCAGCCCCCCCCCGACTAGCGCCTACTACGAGCAGTACTTC	CASPPPTSAYYEQYF	-	TRBV10-1	TRBJ2-7	TRBD2
TGTGCCAGCAGCCCGCGCCCTAGCGTCCAAGGCAATGAGCAGTTCTTC	CASSPRPSVQGNEQFF	-	TRBV9	TRBJ2-1	-
TGTGCCAGCAGTCCCCTCATGACTACTGAAGCTTTCTTT	CASSPLMTTEAFF	-	TRBV28	TRBJ1-1	-
TGTGCCAGCAGCCAAGTAACCAGCGGGAGGGAAGATACGCAGTATTTT	CASSQVTSGREDTQYF	-	TRBV4-2	TRBJ2-3	TRBD2
TGTGCCAGCAGCCAAGATTTAGACAGGGGGAGAAGAGAAACTGAAGCTTTCTTT	CASSQDLDRGRRETEAFF	-	TRBV4-2	TRBJ1-1	TRBD1
TGTGCCAGCAGCACCTATACCAGGGGTGGCTACACCTTC	CASSTYTRGGYTF	-	TRBV7-2	TRBJ1-2	-
TGTGCCAGCAGCTTGGGGGGACAGGGGGCCGCTGAGCAGTTCTTC	CASSLGGQGAAEQFF	-	TRBV5-6	TRBJ2-1	TRBD1
TGTGCCAGCAGCTTGGTAGGACAGGGTTTATCGGGCTACACCTTC	CASSLVGQGLSGYTF	-	TRBV5-6	TRBJ1-2	TRBD1
TGTGCCAGCAGCTTAGATTTAGGGGACAGGGGGCGAACCCTCCACTTT	CASSLDLGDRGRTLHF	-	TRBV11-2	TRBJ1-6	TRBD1
TGTGCCAGCAGCCTCAGCCGCGGTGAGCAGTTCTTC	CASSLSRGEQFF	-	TRBV6-5	TRBJ2-1	-
TGTGCCAGTAGTATGGCATTTCAGGGGTTACACGAGCAGTACTTC	CASSMAFQGLHEQYF	few	TRBV19	TRBJ2-7	-
TGTGCCAGCAGCCAGGCTGGGACTAGCAAGAATGAGCAGTTCTTC	CASSQAGTSKNEQFF	-	TRBV3-1/TRBV3-2	TRBJ2-1	TRBD2
TGTGCCAGCAGCTTATTTCCAGGATTGAACACTGAAGCTTTCTTT	CASSLFPGLNTEAFF	-	TRBV11-2	TRBJ1-1	-
TGTGCCAGCAGGCTGGGATGGACAGAGAACACTGAAGCTTTCTTT	CASRLGWTENTEAFF	-	TRBV28	TRBJ1-1	-
TGTGCCAGCAGTGAGACAGGGCCTAACTATGGCTACACCTTC	CASSETGPNYGYTF	-	TRBV25-1	TRBJ1-2	TRBD1
TGTGCCTCCCAACTAGCGACTAGCACAGATACGCAGTATTTT	CASQLATSTDTQYF	-	TRBV2	TRBJ2-3	TRBD2
TGTGCCTGGATCATAAGGGGCACTGAAGCTTTCTTT	CAWIIRGTEAFF	-	TRBV30	TRBJ1-1	-
TGTGCCAGCAGCAAAGGGGCCCTTCGAGGGCTTGTGTACTATGGCTACACCTTC	CASSKGALRGLVYYGYTF	once	TRBV21-1	TRBJ1-2	-
TGTGCCATCAAGGCAGGGGGAGGCACTGAAGCTTTCTTT	CAIKAGGGTEAFF	once	TRBV10-3	TRBJ1-1	TRBD1
TGTGCCAGCAGCTCCCACCAACAGGCCACCGGGACCCAGTACTTC	CASSSHQQATGTQYF	-	TRBV3-1/TRBV3-2	TRBJ2-5	-
TGTGCCAGCAGCGTACAGTTAGACATATACAATGAGCAGTTCTTC	CASSVQLDIYNEQFF	-	TRBV4-2	TRBJ2-1	-